The entry that follows covers one T cell receptor beta chain sequence. Its cognate antigen has yet to be identified. Base qualities were left out, and no much larger clone turns up one base away. Patients with ophthalmopathy had moderately to severely active disease, with a Clinical Activity Score of 3 or more, a NOSPECS grade of 4 or more, and a disease duration of less than 3 months. Anyone with other autoimmune diseases, uncontrolled infections, pregnancy or lactation was excluded from the study. Clinical symptoms, serum thyroxine, TRAb, thyroid ultrasound and orbital computed tomography formed the basis of the diagnosis. Using Ficoll-Paque density gradient centrifugation, PBMCs were isolated from 10 ml of fresh peripheral blood. Trizol reagent was used to extract the total RNA, and its quality was then checked on an Agilent 2100 Bioanalyzer. The source of the sample is a study of Graves' ophthalmopathy and Graves' hyperthyroidism (dated by TCRdb to the late 2010s). About the study as a whole: Peripheral blood was collected at initial diagnosis, before any treatment. In six or seven hyperthyroidism patients, the T-cell repertoires found in thyroid tissue were compared with those found in blood. After sampling, hyperthyroidism patients received methimazole starting at 30 mg daily, and ophthalmopathy patients received high-dose intravenous methylprednisolone. The independent validation cohort included under 20 hyperthyroidism patients plus 17 patients who later progressed from hyperthyroidism to ophthalmopathy. To tell Graves' ophthalmopathy apart from Graves' hyperthyroidism, and to predict which patients would progress to ophthalmopathy, the study relied on TCR beta repertoire signatures. A discovery set of about a hundred patients (roughly 41 ophthalmopathy, around 57 stable hyperthyroidism) was enrolled to explore V-J signatures distinguishing ophthalmopathy from hyperthyroidism. In total, over 130 blood samples were TCR-sequenced: fewer than 50 ophthalmopathy, some 75 hyperthyroidism and about 17 hyperthyroidism-to-ophthalmopathy patients. Broader findings and caveats from the paper: In validation, the model predicted ophthalmopathy progression with roughly 68% sensitivity and roughly 72% specificity; fewer than 15 predicted patients were CT-confirmed with GO in a median of 6.5 months. Most of the expanded thyroid clonotypes with a frequency above 0.001 were also detected in blood, and it was suggested that the thyroid immune response may be reflected by blood repertoires. Sample size was not statistically predetermined, and group allocation was not concealed from the investigators. The 13-signature model separated ophthalmopathy from stable hyperthyroidism with 85% to 90% sensitivity and just under 84% specificity in cross-validation, and 80%/75% in the test set.

TCR beta CDR3 regions were amplified from RNA transcripts for repertoire sequencing. A first-round RT-PCR used HTBI primers with the Qiagen OneStep RT-PCR kit, followed by a second-round multiplex PCR, size selection and purification. Libraries were sequenced paired-end with 100 bp reads on an Illumina HiSeq2000. As for the original processing: SOAPnuke was used to process the reads, throwing out any read that had adapters, had uncalled bases, had a mean Phred below 15, or lacked an exact constant-primer or identifier match. High-quality paired reads were merged with COPE v1.2.5. Unique nucleotide sequences were defined as clonotypes and aligned to IMGT TRB V, D and J references using MiTCR v1.1. Only V-J combinations with frequency above 0.0001 were analysed, covering about 99% of repertoires. For each V-J combination, a TCR clonal expansion and chaos score was defined as the ratio of F50 clonal expansion to chaos observed in the TCRdist matrix. Welch's t-statistics and random forest were used to reduce features to about a dozen V-J combinations, which were fed into a naive Bayes classifier. The Morisita-Horn index was used to measure how similar the thyroid and blood repertoires were. The public sequencing data were trimmed at Q25 with fastp and processed into clonotypes with MiXCR by TCRdb, which kept only in-frame beta chains. Rows are unified per CDR3 protein, each entry keeping the most common DNA and genes. None of the V and J calls come from the authors' own analysis; TCRdb made them. The sample table holds hundreds of thousands of distinct CDR3 sequences, of which 40% were seen once. Approximately 46% of the sample lies in the top ten.

V loses 0 bases, J loses 2 bases, and the germline ends lie 13 bases apart. Per the germline V gene, SGHVT is the CDR1 and SQSDAQ is the CDR2. The CDR3, cysteine through phenylalanine, is 16 amino acids long. CDR3 DNA is the only sequence kept; it has 48 bases, read in frame from the first base. The origin of this receptor is an adult man with Graves' ophthalmopathy. The sequencing input was peripheral blood. The sequence is built from TRBV7-4 and TRBJ1-2, with a tentative D gene TRBD1 over 5 matching bases. The CDR3 region has the sequence CASSLAIGVNNYGYTF. In nucleotides, the sequence is TGTGCCAGCAGCTTAGCGATAGGGGTTAACAACTATGGCTACACCTTC.